The text below deals with one TCR beta chain. The assay was immunoSEQ multiplex PCR, and TCRdb's table has in-frame clones only and misses some. The sample records around 260,000 clones, less than 85% being singletons. This sample was included in a study of blood T cell repertoires in COVID-19. Trimming pared 1 base from V and 5 bases from J, leaving 11 bases between. There are 14 residues in the CDR3. Germline V gene data show CDR1 as SGHVS and CDR2 as FNYEAQ. Sequencing was carried out using peripheral blood. The J gene is TRBJ2-5, the V gene TRBV7-6; D may be TRBD2 (6 bases). The receptor was derived from a man in his fifties or sixties who had recovered from COVID-19. In DNA form, the CDR3 reads TGTGCCAGCAGCTTAGTCTCCGCGGGGGAGACCCAGTACTTC. The encoded protein is CASSLVSAGETQYF.